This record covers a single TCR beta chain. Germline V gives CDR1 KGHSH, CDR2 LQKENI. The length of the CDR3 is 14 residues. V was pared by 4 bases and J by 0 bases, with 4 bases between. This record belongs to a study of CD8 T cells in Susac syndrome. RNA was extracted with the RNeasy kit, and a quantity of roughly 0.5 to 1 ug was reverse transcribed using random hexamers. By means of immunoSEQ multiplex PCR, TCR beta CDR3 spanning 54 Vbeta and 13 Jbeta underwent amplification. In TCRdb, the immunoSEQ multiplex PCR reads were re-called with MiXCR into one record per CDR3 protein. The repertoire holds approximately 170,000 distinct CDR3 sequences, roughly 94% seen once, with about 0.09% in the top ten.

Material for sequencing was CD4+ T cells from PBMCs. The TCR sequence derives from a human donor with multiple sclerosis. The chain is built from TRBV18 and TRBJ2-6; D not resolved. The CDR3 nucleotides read TGTGCCAGCTCACTACCCTCTGGGGCCAACGTCCTGACTTTC. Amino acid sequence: CASSLPSGANVLTF. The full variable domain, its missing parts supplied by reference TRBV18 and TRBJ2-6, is NAGVMQNPRHLVRRRGQEARLRCSPMKGHSHVYWYRQLPEEGLKFMVYLQKENIIDESGMPKERFSAEFPKEGPSILRIQQVVRGDSAAYFCASSLPSGANVLTFGAGSRLTVL.